This section outlines one T cell receptor (beta chain) sequence together with its context. The antigen is undetermined. Germline V gene data show CDR1 as SQVTM and CDR2 as ANQGSEA. This CDR3 is built from 12 residues. A 5'RACE template switching approach incorporating UMIs was used to make TCR beta cDNA. Reprocessing the 5' RACE reads, TCRdb reports a single entry for every CDR3 protein and omits DNA. In total, the table holds 440,000 or so distinct CDR3 sequences. The sample comes from a study of T cells expressing NK-cell markers. Study information: Sorted T-cell subsets CD3+CD56+NKG2C+, CD3+CD56+NKG2C- and CD3+CD56-NKG2C+ were TCR beta-sequenced. Of eight sequenced donors, seven were HCMV-seropositive and one HCMV-seronegative.

General study findings and limits: Also leading the CD3+CD56-NKG2C+ fraction in a handful of donors were these clonotypes.

This TCR came from a woman between 18 and 70 years old in good health. The chain has TRBV29-1 and TRBJ2-7; absent DNA, TCRdb's TRBD1 call cannot be checked. The sample was blood T cells: a sorted CD56 or NKG2C T cell subset, CD4+ or CD8+ T cells, or bulk PBMC T cells (not recorded which). CDR3 amino acids: CSVEGTPNEQYF.